This T cell receptor beta chain derives from a study of shared clonotypes between healthy human individuals. With 0 bases removed from V and 2 bases from J, the gap between germline ends came to 13 bases. Germline V gene data show CDR1 as MNHEY and CDR2 as SVGAGI. This CDR3 has 16 amino acids. Data came from immunoSEQ multiplex PCR; TCRdb stores just in-frame clones and leaves some out. The sample carries 850,000 to 1,100,000 clones, 70% to 85% recorded once. This clonotype originated in a man aged 18 to 30 in good health. Some clones in this sample may be carry-over from other donors' samples. The sample consisted of memory CD4+ T cells from PBMCs. Subset noted: CD45RA-negative fraction. The chain recombines TRBV6-5 with TRBJ2-5; no clear D. This CDR3 is CASSYSFLGNQETQYF. Written as DNA, the CDR3 is TGTGCCAGCAGTTACTCCTTCTTAGGGAATCAAGAGACCCAGTACTTC.